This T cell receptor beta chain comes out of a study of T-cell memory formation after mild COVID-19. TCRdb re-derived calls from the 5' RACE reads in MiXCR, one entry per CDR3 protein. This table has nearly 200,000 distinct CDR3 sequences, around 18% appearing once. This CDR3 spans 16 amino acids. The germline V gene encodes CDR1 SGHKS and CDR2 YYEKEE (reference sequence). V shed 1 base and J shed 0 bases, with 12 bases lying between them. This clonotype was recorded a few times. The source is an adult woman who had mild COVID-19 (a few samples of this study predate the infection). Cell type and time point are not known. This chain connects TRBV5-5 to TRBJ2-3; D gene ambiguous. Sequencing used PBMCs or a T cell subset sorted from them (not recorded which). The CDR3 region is CASSLFYGQSTDTQYF. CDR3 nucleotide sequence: TGTGCCAGCAGCTTGTTTTACGGCCAGAGCACAGATACGCAGTATTTT. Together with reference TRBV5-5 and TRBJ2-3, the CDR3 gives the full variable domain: DAGVTQSPTHLIKTRGQQVTLRCSPISGHKSVSWYQQVLGQGPQFIFQYYEKEERGRGNFPDRFSARQFPNYSSELNVNALLLGDSALYLCASSLFYGQSTDTQYFGPGTRLTVL.